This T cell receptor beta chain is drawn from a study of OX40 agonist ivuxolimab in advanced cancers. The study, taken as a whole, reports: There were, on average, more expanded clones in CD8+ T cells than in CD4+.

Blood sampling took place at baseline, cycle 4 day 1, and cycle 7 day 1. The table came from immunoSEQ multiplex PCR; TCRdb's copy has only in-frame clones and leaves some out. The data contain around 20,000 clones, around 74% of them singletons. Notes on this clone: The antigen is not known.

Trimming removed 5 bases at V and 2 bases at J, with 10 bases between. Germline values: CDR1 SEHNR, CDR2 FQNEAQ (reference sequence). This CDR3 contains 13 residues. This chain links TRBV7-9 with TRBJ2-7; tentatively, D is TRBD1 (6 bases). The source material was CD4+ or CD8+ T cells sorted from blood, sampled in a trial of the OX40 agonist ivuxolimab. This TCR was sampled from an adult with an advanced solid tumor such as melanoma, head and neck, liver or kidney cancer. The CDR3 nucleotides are TGTGCCAGCAGCGCGGACAGCGCCTACGAGCAGTACTTC. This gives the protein CASSADSAYEQYF.